The sample holds a few counts of the clone carrying this TCR beta chain. What it binds is not known. V was clipped by 6 bases and J by 0 bases; unmatched bases: 10. This CDR3 is 16 amino acids long. From germline, CDR1 is MNHNS and CDR2 SASEGT. It was with a sample-barcoded 5' primer and a J-beta primer mix that a second PCR of roughly 6 to 12 cycles was run. TCRdb reanalysed the 5' RACE reads using MiXCR and keeps one entry per CDR3 protein. The table records some 1 million distinct CDR3 sequences, 40% to 45% of them present only once. The data belong to a study of blood T cells in healthy people across ages. The overall study: About one barcoded beta molecule was captured per two T cells (by template switching). Study-level points and caveats: Higher diversity and more naive CD4+ cells were features of long-lived donors, compared to aged donors. Per million T cells, the diversity of TCR beta decreased roughly linearly as age advanced.

The receptor comes from a woman aged 55-69 years in good health. Specimen: blood. The V call is TRBV6-1, the J call TRBJ2-7, with 8 nucleotides matching TRBD2. DNA for the CDR3: TGTGCCAGCAGCCCTCAGGGGCTAGCGGGCTCCTACGAGCAGTACTTC. Its protein product is CASSPQGLAGSYEQYF.